The 3 T cell receptor beta chains presented below share a single source sample, sequenced in a study of control samples from healthy donors and cancer patients. Here immunoSEQ multiplex PCR was the method, and the copy in TCRdb shows in-frame clones only, minus some. The sample consists of about 120,000 clones, under 95% of them appearing once. Source material: PBMCs. These receptors were taken from a man aged 50 or older with head and neck cancer.

This sequence joins TRBV6-2 or TRBV6-3 and TRBJ1-1, with TRBD1 as a possible D gene (5 bases). V shed 8 bases and J shed 10 bases, with 20 bases lying between them. Germline values: CDR1 MNHEY, CDR2 SVGEGT. This CDR3 comprises 13 residues. The CDR3 spells CASRWDLRGRAFF. CDR3 nucleotide sequence: TGTGCCAGCCGTTGGGACCTCCGAGGTAGAGCTTTCTTT.

The DNA for the CDR3 is TGTGCCACCAGCGGTTACACCGGGACAGGGCCCGAAGCTTTCTTT. Translating it yields CATSGYTGTGPEAFF. The rearrangement links TRBV15 to TRBJ1-1; 9 bases agree with TRBD1. With V trimmed by 5 bases and J by 8 bases, 12 bases remained unmatched. CDR1 is LNHNV, CDR2 YYDKDF, per germline (reference sequence). The CDR3 is 15 residues long.

As to this clone: Other nucleotide sequences from this sample produce the same CDR3. The V gene is TRBV19, the J gene TRBJ2-6; unclear D gene. The CDR3 runs 15 residues. Per the germline V gene, CDR1 is LNHDA and CDR2 is SQIVND (reference sequence). Between the trimmed V and J ends, which lost 1 base and 2 bases, there was a span of 6 bases. The CDR3 sequence is CASSIGGTGANVLTF. The CDR3 nucleotides are TGTGCCAGTAGTATAGGGGGAACTGGGGCCAACGTCCTGACTTTC.